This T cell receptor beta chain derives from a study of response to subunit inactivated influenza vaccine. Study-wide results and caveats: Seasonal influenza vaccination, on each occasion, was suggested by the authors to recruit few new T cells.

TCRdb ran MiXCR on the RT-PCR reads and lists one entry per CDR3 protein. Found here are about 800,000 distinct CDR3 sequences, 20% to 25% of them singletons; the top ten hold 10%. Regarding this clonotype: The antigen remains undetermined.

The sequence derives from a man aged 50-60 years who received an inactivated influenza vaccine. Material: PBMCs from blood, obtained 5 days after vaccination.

CDR3: CASSPEMRSTEAFF. Here the CDR3 DNA reads TGTGCCAGCAGCCCAGAGATGAGAAGCACTGAAGCTTTCTTT. J is TRBJ1-1 and V is TRBV3-1; unclear D gene. V lost 4 bases, J lost 4 bases, and 13 bases lay in between. Per germline, CDR1 LGHDT and CDR2 YNNKEL (reference sequence). CDR3 size: 14 residues.